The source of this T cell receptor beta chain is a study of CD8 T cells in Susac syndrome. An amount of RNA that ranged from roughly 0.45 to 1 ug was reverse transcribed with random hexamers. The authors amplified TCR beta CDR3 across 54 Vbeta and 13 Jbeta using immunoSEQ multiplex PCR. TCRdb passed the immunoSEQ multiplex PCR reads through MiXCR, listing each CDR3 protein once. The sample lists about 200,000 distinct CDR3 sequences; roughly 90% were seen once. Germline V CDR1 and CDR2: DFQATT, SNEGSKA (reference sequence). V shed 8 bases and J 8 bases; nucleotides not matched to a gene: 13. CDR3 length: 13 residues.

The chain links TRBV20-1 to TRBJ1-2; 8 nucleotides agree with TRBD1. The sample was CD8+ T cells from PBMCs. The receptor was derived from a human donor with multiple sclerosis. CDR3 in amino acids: CSPIQPGGRGYTF. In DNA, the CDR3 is TGCAGTCCCATCCAGCCAGGGGGCCGGGGCTACACCTTC.